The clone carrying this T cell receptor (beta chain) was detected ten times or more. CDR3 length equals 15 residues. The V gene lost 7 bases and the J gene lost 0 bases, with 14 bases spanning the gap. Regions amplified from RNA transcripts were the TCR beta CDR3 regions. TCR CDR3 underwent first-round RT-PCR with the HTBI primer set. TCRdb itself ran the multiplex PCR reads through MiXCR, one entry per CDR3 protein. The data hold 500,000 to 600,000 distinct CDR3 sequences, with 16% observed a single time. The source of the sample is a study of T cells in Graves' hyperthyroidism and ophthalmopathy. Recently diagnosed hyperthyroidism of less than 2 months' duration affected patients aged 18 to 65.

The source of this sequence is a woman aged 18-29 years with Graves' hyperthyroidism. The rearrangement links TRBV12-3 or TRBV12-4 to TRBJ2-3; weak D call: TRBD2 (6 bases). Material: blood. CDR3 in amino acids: CASTEGGASTDTQYF. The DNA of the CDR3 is TGTGCCAGCACCGAGGGCGGGGCAAGCACAGATACGCAGTATTTT.